This T cell receptor beta chain appears in the sequencing data of a study of blood T cells in healthy people across ages. This clonotype has only a few counts. Antigen unknown. Study observations and caveats: The study regarded diversity estimates from one million T cells as underestimates. When set beside aged donors, long-lived donors presented more naive CD4+ cells and higher diversity. CMV status of donors was unknown, possibly confounding expanded clonotype changes.

It was with a sample-barcoded 5' primer and a J-beta primer mix that a second PCR of roughly 7 to 11 cycles was run. Per-sample output comprised a minimum of 2.5 million paired-end reads containing CDR3. MiXCR, run by TCRdb on the 5' RACE reads, gives a single entry per CDR3 protein. The data contain some 1.5 million distinct CDR3 sequences, roughly 43% of them singletons. Germline assignment: CDR1 SGDLS and CDR2 YYNGEE. V was trimmed by 1 base and J by 8 bases, leaving 16 bases between them. The CDR3 extends over 14 amino acids. The chain joins TRBV9 to TRBJ2-7; D is ambiguous. Sequenced sample: blood. The TCR comes from a woman aged 18-35 years in good health. As DNA, the CDR3 is TGTGCCAGCAGCGTATCCATTTACGAGGTTCAGCAGTACTTC. This gives the protein CASSVSIYEVQQYF. Full variable domain (rest looked up from reference TRBV9 and TRBJ2-7): DSGVTQTPKHLITATGQRVTLRCSPRSGDLSVYWYQQSLDQGLQFLIQYYNGEERAKGNILERFSAQQFPDLHSELNLSSLELGDSALYFCASSVSIYEVQQYFGPGTRLTVT.